Listed here are 10 T cell receptor beta chains from one sample, sequenced in a study of technical replicates of blood from a few donors. Method: immunoSEQ multiplex PCR; TCRdb's copy keeps in-frame clones and lacks some. Seen here are roughly 70,000 clones, about 97% observed once, and the top ten hold 0.2% to 0.3%. The sequencing input was T cells isolated from PBMCs. The receptors stem from a human donor in good health.

V and J are TRBV5-1 and TRBJ2-3; D ambiguous. Germline V gene sequence: CDR1 SGHRS, CDR2 YFSETQ. The CDR3 spans 14 residues. V was shortened by 4 bases and J by 2 bases, with 11 bases between the two germline ends. CDR3 DNA: TGCGCCAGCAGCCTGGAACTAATCACAGATACGCAGTATTTT. This encodes CASSLELITDTQYF.

The chain links TRBV4-2 to TRBJ2-7; TRBD2 agrees at 8 bases. Trimming took 5 bases from V and 4 from J; bases not matched to a gene: 4. Germline CDR1 LGHNA, CDR2 YNFKEQ. The CDR3 runs 13 residues. DNA for the CDR3: TGTGCCAGCAGCACGGCGGGAGGTTACGAGCAGTACTTC. Encoded protein: CASSTAGGYEQYF.

V gene TRBV5-1 combines with J gene TRBJ1-5; 7 positions agree with TRBD1. With 4 bases clipped from V and 6 bases from J, the junction kept 7 bases outside the gene matches. The V gene's germline CDR1 is SGHRS and CDR2 YFSETQ. This CDR3 contains 14 residues. The CDR3 protein is CASSPDRAGQPQHF. Here the CDR3 DNA reads TGCGCCAGCAGCCCAGACAGGGCGGGTCAGCCCCAGCATTTT.

This clone appeared a single time. V is TRBV7-8 and J is TRBJ1-2; D is unresolved. The V and J ends lost 1 base and 5 bases respectively, with 11 bases between them. From germline, CDR1 is SGHVS and CDR2 FQNEAQ. The CDR3 contains 14 residues. CDR3 in amino acids: CASSLVQAGYGYTF. The CDR3 DNA reads as TGTGCCAGCAGCTTAGTTCAGGCAGGATATGGCTACACCTTC.

The chain has TRBV30 and TRBJ1-2; 8 bases map to TRBD1. Trimming cost V 4 bases and J 7 bases; bases outside gene matches: 2. The CDR3 spans 11 residues. Germline V lookup: CDR1 GTSNPN, CDR2 SVGIG (reference sequence). The CDR3 loop is CAWTGGAGYTF. For the CDR3, the DNA is TGTGCCTGGACAGGGGGCGCTGGCTACACCTTC.

The chain joins TRBV19 to TRBJ1-2; TRBD1 agrees at 7 bases. Germline CDR1 reads LNHDA; CDR2 reads SQIVND (reference sequence). Trimming at V came to 6 bases and at J to 4 bases, leaving 5 bases not matched to a gene. CDR3 size: 13 residues. This CDR3 is CASSRQGSYGYTF. CDR3 nucleotides: TGTGCCAGTAGCCGACAGGGATCCTATGGCTACACCTTC.

The chain recombines TRBV29-1 with TRBJ2-1, with D possibly being TRBD2 (6 bases). The V end was cut by 1 base, the J end by 4 bases, with 8 bases between. Germline V gene sequence: CDR1 SQVTM, CDR2 ANQGSEA. The CDR3 is 13 amino acids. CDR3 bases: TGCAGCGTTGAAGGCGGGGAGTACAATGAGCAGTTCTTC. It yields the protein CSVEGGEYNEQFF.

This chain uses TRBV14 with TRBJ2-5; 7 positions match TRBD2. Trimming removed 2 bases from V and 3 bases from J; junction bases left unmatched: 6. This CDR3 contains 15 residues. The germline V gene has CDR1 SGHDN and CDR2 FVKESK. Here the CDR3 DNA reads TGTGCCAGCAGCCAATTGAGCGGGATTGAAGAGACCCAGTACTTC. This codes for CASSQLSGIEETQYF.

The chain joins TRBV28 to TRBJ1-1; 7 bases line up with TRBD1. This CDR3 spans 15 amino acids. The J segment lost 4 bases and the V segment lost 5 bases, leaving 10 bases of the junction unmatched. Germline V gives CDR1 MDHEN, CDR2 SYDVKM. For the CDR3, the DNA is TGTGCCAGCAGTACCCCAAGTTACAGGGGCACTGAAGCTTTCTTT. Its protein product is CASSTPSYRGTEAFF.

The chain combines TRBV19 with TRBJ2-5; 7 positions agree with TRBD2. V shed 2 bases and J 2 bases; nucleotides not matched to a gene: 2. CDR3 length equals 14 residues. CDR1 LNHDA and CDR2 SQIVND come from the germline V gene (reference sequence). CDR3 in DNA: TGTGCCAGTAGTATACCGGGGGGTCAAGAGACCCAGTACTTC. Protein product: CASSIPGGQETQYF.